These 5 T cell receptor beta chains came from one sample sequenced in a study of T cells after yellow fever vaccination. TCRdb passed the 5' RACE reads through MiXCR, listing each CDR3 protein once. The sample holds 350,000 or so distinct CDR3 sequences, about 8.3% seen once. The source was PBMCs, collected roughly 47 days after the first yellow fever vaccination. These TCRs come from a man younger than 30 who received the YFV17D yellow fever vaccine.

This clonotype has a handful of counts. V is TRBV29-1 and J is TRBJ2-1; no reliable D call. V was cut by 6 bases and J by 4 bases, with 13 bases left in between. Germline V lookup: CDR1 SQVTM, CDR2 ANQGSEA. The CDR3 consists of 13 residues. CDR3 DNA sequence: TGCAGCGTAAAGACGGATCTTTACAATGAGCAGTTCTTC. It encodes CSVKTDLYNEQFF.

This clonotype was counted a few times. The chain carries TRBV5-4 and TRBJ2-2; 10 bases agree with TRBD1. From germline, CDR1 is SGHNT and CDR2 YYREEE (reference sequence). The CDR3 totals 15 residues. V was pared by 4 bases and J by 7 bases, with 7 bases of the junction left unmatched. The CDR3 protein is CASSPGTGVDGELFF. The CDR3 DNA reads TGTGCCAGCAGCCCGGGGACAGGGGTCGACGGGGAGCTGTTTTTT.

This clonotype came up a few times. The chain uses TRBV6-5 and TRBJ2-4, with D perhaps TRBD1 (6 bases). This CDR3 comprises 13 residues. The ends were cut back, 4 bases at V and 7 bases at J, with 11 bases in the middle. Germline assignment: CDR1 MNHEY and CDR2 SVGAGI. The CDR3 nucleotides read TGTGCCAGCAGTTCACACCAGGGGAACATTCAGTACTTC. Protein product: CASSSHQGNIQYF.

This clonotype has just a few counts. The chain combines TRBV5-1 with TRBJ1-1; TRBD1 aligns across 8 bases. This CDR3 comprises 16 residues. V trimming: 4 bases; J trimming: 3 bases; junction bases outside the gene matches: 11. Germline V gives CDR1 SGHRS, CDR2 YFSETQ. The chain's CDR3 is CASSRAAGGADTEAFF. The CDR3 DNA sequence: TGCGCCAGCAGCCGTGCGGCAGGGGGCGCCGACACTGAAGCTTTCTTT.

This chain connects TRBV3-1 to TRBJ2-1, with D possibly being TRBD1 (6 bases). CDR1 LGHDT and CDR2 YNNKEL come from the germline V gene (reference sequence). With 1 base removed from V and 8 bases from J, the gap between germline ends came to 6 bases. The CDR3 length is 12 residues. The CDR3 reads CASSQGGHEQFF. As DNA, the CDR3 is TGTGCCAGCAGCCAAGGGGGGCATGAGCAGTTCTTC.